This T cell receptor beta chain was profiled in a study of blood T cell repertoires in COVID-19. Study background: The cDNA or gDNA used as material had been derived from T cells, B-cell-depleted T cells, or PBMCs.

Trimming left V 0 bases short and J 2 bases short, with 10 bases between. The CDR3 is made up of 14 amino acids. Germline loops: CDR1 SQVTM, CDR2 ANQGSEA. Patients from Seattle were sampled longitudinally, starting during active infection. Original analysis: How many nucleated cells were present was estimated from reference gene primer amplification. The protocol was immunoSEQ multiplex PCR, while the TCRdb copy is restricted to in-frame clones and leaves out a portion. For V, J and clone size, that table is used; D and trimming come from the DNA. The table shows 300,000 to 400,000 clones, with about 87% occurring only once.

The sequence derives from a woman in her thirties with COVID-19, enrolled during active disease. The chain employs TRBV29-1 and TRBJ1-2; D is ambiguous. Specimen: peripheral blood. The CDR3 DNA reads as TGCAGCGTTGAAGAACTCGGGAGAAACTATGGCTACACCTTC. Protein: CSVEELGRNYGYTF.